This TCR beta chain is drawn from a study of chemoradiotherapy in HPV16-positive cancers (dated by TCRdb to between 2021 and 2022). Context from the whole study: Using functional T-cell assays on cells from a couple of HPV16-positive patients, the researchers defined candidate HPV-specific T-cell clones and common TCR motifs. The candidate HPV-specific TCRs and motifs were subsequently tracked in TCR repertoires obtained from approximately 91 patients with HPV-related cancers. Whether T-cell immunity against the HPV oncoproteins E6 and E7 changes during chemoradiotherapy and whether survival is affected by this immunity were examined in the study.

Libraries were built with the immunoSEQ multiplex PCR assay. In its TCRdb copy, this immuneACCESS table keeps in-frame sequences only and misses some clones. Where compared with another copy, unresolved V genes explain less than half of these, and the others have no known cause. For this sample the table gives around 17,000 clones, of which around 70% were detected only once. Of the sample, approximately 8.2% falls within the top ten clones. Repertoires were sampled repeatedly over the course of chemoradiotherapy so that clonal expansion in the tumor microenvironment could be followed. Overall study outcomes, separate from this receptor: Expansion of candidate HPV-specific clones and E7-related TCR motifs was observed in the tumor microenvironment during treatment, whereas no such expansion was observed for non-HPV-specific T cells. Among HPV16-positive patients, expansion of HPV-responsive T cells during chemoradiotherapy was associated with better recurrence-free survival. The functional definition of HPV-specific T cells came from only a couple of HPV16-positive patients, and the survival association was reported for HPV16-positive patients.

To note about this clone: No antigen is known for it. No base quality values were provided; no much bigger clone lies one nucleotide off.

V is trimmed back by 6 bases and J by 4 bases, and the junction contains 17 bases that no gene match accounts for. The germline V gene (reference sequence) yields MNHEY for CDR1 and SMNVEV for CDR2. From its cysteine to its phenylalanine, the CDR3 spans 18 amino acids. CDR3 DNA only is kept here, 54 bases in frame from base 1. The receptor chain draws on TRBV27 and TRBJ2-1; 8 bases in between match TRBD2. The receptor was isolated from a human donor with HPV-associated anogenital cancer. Sequencing was performed on tumor tissue, taken from a patient who underwent chemoradiotherapy. The CDR3 region: CASRTRPLAGPLYNEQFF. The nucleotides read TGTGCCAGCAGGACCCGACCTTTAGCGGGGCCCTTGTACAATGAGCAGTTCTTC.